This TCR beta chain was obtained from a study of blood T cell repertoires in COVID-19. Seattle patients were enrolled while actively infected and followed longitudinally. Sequenced by immunoSEQ multiplex PCR; TCRdb stores in-frame clones only, minus some. The sample has 250,000 or so clones, 80% to 95% seen once. CDR1 is SGHAT and CDR2 is FQDESV in the germline V gene (reference sequence). This CDR3 is 13 amino acids long. Trimming removed 1 base from V and 9 bases from J, with 13 bases in between. The chain links TRBV11-1 to TRBJ2-7; D remains ambiguous. The specimen was peripheral blood. The sequence derives from a man aged 25-45 years with COVID-19, enrolled during active disease. The CDR3, as DNA: TGTGCCAGCAGCTTAGTTCTCTCCTCGGGGCAGTACTTC. It translates to CASSLVLSSGQYF.